The TCR beta chain under discussion was sequenced for a study of T-cell reconstitution after alpha-beta-depleted transplantation in children. The CDR3 sequence is 12 residues long. CDR1 and CDR2 from the germline V gene are MNHEY and SMNVEV (reference sequence). With 5 bases removed from V and 6 bases from J, the gap between germline ends came to 11 bases. During its preparation, the TCRbeta library received unique molecular identifiers. TCRdb fed the PCR reads into MiXCR, producing one record per CDR3 protein. The sample carries about 410,000 distinct CDR3 sequences, around 20% recorded once. This clonotype has just a few counts.

This specimen was PBMCs from the stem cell graft donor, taken from the stem cell graft. The chain employs TRBV27 and TRBJ2-7, with D perhaps assigned TRBD1 or TRBD2 (5 bases each). The TCR sequence derives from a human donor who donated a stem cell graft to a child with acute myeloid leukemia. CDR3 DNA: TGTGCCAGCAGTCCGGGACGCCGCGAGCAGTACTTC. Its translation: CASSPGRREQYF.